Listed here are 28 T cell receptor beta chains from one sample, sequenced in a study of T cells in localized non-small cell lung cancer (dated by TCRdb to about 2020). Library prep was done by the immunoSEQ multiplex PCR assay. TCRdb retrieved this table from immuneACCESS and kept in-frame rearrangements only. Not all clones are present; in checked studies, unresolved V genes account for under half, and no reason is known for the remainder. Counted in this sample were about 3,300 clones; about 29% of them appeared once. The top ten hold about 13% of the sample. The sample consisted of normal lung tissue next to the tumor, taken before any cancer treatment. These receptors were taken from a woman aged 35 to 70 with stage I lung adenocarcinoma.

This clone has only a few counts. The chain recombines TRBV18 with TRBJ1-3; D is unclear. Germline lookup yields CDR1 KGHSH and CDR2 LQKENI. V gave up 3 bases and J gave up 0 bases, with 12 bases separating them. This CDR3 is built from 16 residues. In DNA form, the CDR3 reads TGTGCCAGCTCACCTCTGATGGACCGCTCTGGAAACACCATATATTTT. It specifies CASSPLMDRSGNTIYF.

The chain joins TRBV18 to TRBJ2-3; D is ambiguous. V lost 0 bases and J 1 base, leaving 14 bases between the germline ends. This CDR3 contains 17 residues. From germline, CDR1 is KGHSH and CDR2 LQKENI. CDR3 protein: CASSPPGALTGTDTQYF. In DNA form, the CDR3 reads TGTGCCAGCTCACCACCGGGCGCCTTAACCGGCACAGATACGCAGTATTTT.

This clone was counted between two and nine times. The rearrangement links TRBV11-3 to TRBJ2-7; a possible D gene is TRBD1 (6 bases). Trimming stripped 5 bases from V and 2 bases from J, with 13 bases between. The CDR3 covers 14 residues. CDR1 and CDR2 (germline): SGHNT, YENEEA. The CDR3 coding sequence is TGTGCCAGCAGCCCACACAGGGCAACCTACGAGCAGTACTTC. Amino acid sequence: CASSPHRATYEQYF.

J is TRBJ2-3 and V is TRBV11-3, with a tentative D call TRBD2 (6 bases). Germline CDR1 SGHNT, CDR2 YENEEA. Trimming left V 1 base short and J 1 base short, with 18 bases between. The CDR3 is 18 amino acids. The CDR3, as DNA: TGTGCCAGCAGCTTAGGCCCCCCCGGGGGAGCGGGCACAGATACGCAGTATTTT. It translates to CASSLGPPGGAGTDTQYF.

This clone was observed a few times. CDR3 nucleotide sequence: TGTGCCAGCAGCGATCAACAGGGTTACTACGAGCAGTACTTC. Protein sequence: CASSDQQGYYEQYF. J is TRBJ2-7 and V is TRBV11-3, with a possible D match to TRBD1 (6 bases). CDR1 and CDR2 (germline): SGHNT, YENEEA. The CDR3 loop spans 14 amino acids. V lost 5 bases and J lost 3, with 14 bases in between.

This chain connects TRBV19 to TRBJ1-5; no reliable D call. This CDR3 is 15 amino acids long. Germline-derived CDR1 and CDR2 are LNHDA and SQIVND (reference sequence). V dropped 6 bases and J dropped 0 bases, with 12 bases sitting between them. The CDR3 coding sequence is TGTGCCAGTAGGCCCATTGAGGGTAGCAATCAGCCCCAGCATTTT. Translation gives CASRPIEGSNQPQHF.

The gene calls are TRBV10-2 and TRBJ2-5; the D call may be TRBD1 or TRBD2 (6 bases each). Germline assignment: CDR1 WSHSY and CDR2 SAAADI. This CDR3 has 12 residues. V shed 6 bases and J shed 5 bases, with 10 bases lying between them. The CDR3 protein is CASSGGGETQYF. The DNA for the CDR3 is TGCGCCAGCAGCGGGGGCGGGGAGACCCAGTACTTC.

This clone was seen only a few times. The rearrangement joins TRBV11-3 to TRBJ2-7; 7 bases map to TRBD1. Trimming removed 5 bases from V and 3 bases from J; junction bases left unmatched: 10. The CDR3 sequence is 15 residues long. The germline gives CDR1 SGHNT, CDR2 YENEEA. CDR3 in DNA: TGTGCCAGCAGCACCGGGACAGCTACTTACTACGAGCAGTACTTC. Translating it yields CASSTGTATYYEQYF. The variable domain in full, with the rest retrieved from reference TRBV11-3 and TRBJ2-7, is EAGVVQSPRYKIIEKKQPVAFWCNPISGHNTLYWYLQNLGQGPELLIRYENEEAVDDSQLPKDRFSAERLKGVDSTLKIQPAELGDSAVYLCASSTGTATYYEQYFGPGTRLTVT.

In nucleotides, the CDR3 is TGTGCCAGCAGCAATCAACAGGGGGGAGATACGCAGTATTTT. Protein sequence: CASSNQQGGDTQYF. V is TRBV11-3 and J is TRBJ2-3, with TRBD1 identical over 8 bases. The CDR3 has 14 amino acids. J was trimmed by 5 bases and V by 5 bases; bases with no gene match: 6. The germline gives CDR1 SGHNT, CDR2 YENEEA.

J is TRBJ2-2 and V is TRBV6-8; D is perhaps TRBD1 (5 bases). Germline V CDR1 and CDR2: MNHGY, SAAAGT. The CDR3 has 15 amino acids. Trimming shortened V by 7 bases and J by 5 bases, and 17 bases separated the two germline ends. CDR3 sequence reads: CASMGPISGTGELFF. Here the CDR3 DNA reads TGTGCCAGCATGGGGCCGATTTCGGGTACCGGGGAGCTGTTTTTT.

This clone was observed a handful of times. The genes are TRBV11-3 and TRBJ1-4, with 9 bases that match TRBD1. From germline, CDR1 is SGHNT and CDR2 YENEEA. The CDR3 is made up of 14 amino acids. With V trimmed by 7 bases and J by 1 base, 1 base remained unmatched. The CDR3 region has the DNA TGTGCCAGCAAGGACAGGGGAACTAATGAAAAACTGTTTTTT. Its translation is CASKDRGTNEKLFF.

This clone turned up a few times. The chain carries TRBV10-2 and TRBJ1-1, with TRBD1 matching over 7 bases. The CDR3 covers 15 residues. V gave up 0 bases and J gave up 1 base; unmatched junction bases: 2. The germline V gene has CDR1 WSHSY and CDR2 SAAADI. The CDR3 DNA follows: TGCGCCAGCAGTGAGTCAGGGGGCGCGAACACTGAAGCTTTCTTT. Its protein is CASSESGGANTEAFF.

This chain joins TRBV11-3 and TRBJ2-1; tentatively, D is TRBD2 (6 bases). CDR3 size: 14 residues. The germline V and J ends were trimmed by 6 bases and 3 bases, with 12 bases remaining between them. Germline V gives CDR1 SGHNT, CDR2 YENEEA. CDR3 residues: CASSRDSSYNEQFF. The CDR3 coding sequence is TGTGCCAGCAGTCGGGACTCCAGCTACAATGAGCAGTTCTTC.

The chain joins TRBV18 to TRBJ1-4; D gene ambiguous. The germline V gene encodes CDR1 KGHSH and CDR2 LQKENI. Trimming took 3 bases from V and 3 from J, leaving 8 bases between them. The CDR3 sequence is 14 residues long. The CDR3 here is CASSPWASNEKLFF. The CDR3 DNA follows: TGTGCCAGCTCACCGTGGGCCTCTAATGAAAAACTGTTTTTT.

The chain couples TRBV19 to TRBJ2-1; D not resolved. This CDR3 region has 15 residues. V was cut by 3 bases and J by 0 bases, with 9 bases left in between. CDR1 is LNHDA and CDR2 is SQIVND in the germline V gene (reference sequence). The CDR3 DNA reads as TGTGCCAGTAGTATTAGCCAAAGCTCCTACAATGAGCAGTTCTTC. Translation: CASSISQSSYNEQFF. Using reference TRBV19 and TRBJ2-1 for the parts outside the CDR3, the full variable domain is DGGITQSPKYLFRKEGQNVTLSCEQNLNHDAMYWYRQDPGQGLRLIYYSQIVNDFQKGDIAEGYSVSREKKESFPLTVTSAQKNPTAFYLCASSISQSSYNEQFFGPGTRLTVL.

In its sample, this clone ranks as medium-sized. This chain joins TRBV6-8 and TRBJ2-5; D possibly corresponds to TRBD2 (6 bases). With 8 bases removed from V and 5 bases from J, the gap between germline ends came to 15 bases. From germline, CDR1 is MNHGY and CDR2 SAAAGT. The CDR3 has 13 amino acids. The CDR3 protein is CASGKTSWETQYF. In nucleotides, the CDR3 is TGTGCCAGCGGGAAAACTAGCTGGGAGACCCAGTACTTC.

Here the CDR3 reads CASHARRTDTQYF. The CDR3 DNA is TGTGCCAGCCATGCCCGGCGCACAGATACGCAGTATTTT. This sequence joins TRBV28 and TRBJ2-3, with unresolved D. In germline, CDR1 is MDHEN, CDR2 SYDVKM. Trimming cost V 8 bases and J 1 base, with 10 bases left between them. CDR3 length equals 13 residues.

The chain couples TRBV19 to TRBJ1-1; D might be TRBD1 (6 bases). Looked up from germline, CDR1 is LNHDA and CDR2 is SQIVND (reference sequence). Trimming cost V 2 bases and J 10 bases, with 20 bases left between them. The CDR3 is 15 amino acids. This CDR3 is CASSIREGPGETAFF. The DNA of the CDR3 is TGTGCCAGTAGTATACGGGAGGGGCCAGGGGAGACAGCTTTCTTT.

This clone rates as medium-sized. This chain uses TRBV9 with TRBJ1-4, with D unresolved. With 10 bases removed from V and 5 bases from J, the gap between germline ends came to 12 bases. The V gene's germline CDR1 is SGDLS and CDR2 YYNGEE. This CDR3 spans 12 amino acids. The CDR3 DNA is TGTGCCTCCTCCGGCTACAATGAAAAACTGTTTTTT. Amino acid sequence: CASSGYNEKLFF.

In its sample, this clone is large. This chain uses TRBV28 with TRBJ2-5; D is possibly TRBD1 or TRBD2 (5 bases each). The germline V and J ends were trimmed by 5 bases and 5 bases, with 21 bases remaining between them. The CDR3 has 16 residues. The germline gives CDR1 MDHEN, CDR2 SYDVKM. The CDR3 loop is CASSPLKAGTAETQYF. The CDR3 DNA reads as TGTGCCAGCAGTCCACTTAAAGCAGGGACGGCGGAGACCCAGTACTTC. The full variable domain, completed using reference TRBV28 and TRBJ2-5, is DVKVTQSSRYLVKRTGEKVFLECVQDMDHENMFWYRQDPGLGLRLIYFSYDVKMKEKGDIPEGYSVSREKKERFSLILESASTNQTSMYLCASSPLKAGTAETQYFGPGTRLLVL.

This chain connects TRBV5-1 to TRBJ2-6; D possibly corresponds to TRBD1 (5 bases). V was pared by 2 bases and J by 0 bases, with 12 bases between. CDR1 is SGHRS and CDR2 is YFSETQ in the germline V gene. CDR3 length: 17 amino acids. In DNA, the CDR3 is TGCGCCAGCAGCTTTCTAGGGGTAGCCTCTGGGGCCAACGTCCTGACTTTC. It encodes CASSFLGVASGANVLTF.

This chain uses TRBV19 with TRBJ2-3; 7 bases fit TRBD1. Germline CDR1 and CDR2: LNHDA and SQIVND (reference sequence). With V trimmed by 5 bases and J by 1 base, 3 bases remained unmatched. The CDR3 totals 14 residues. DNA for the CDR3: TGTGCCAGTAGTGACGGACAGGGCACAGATACGCAGTATTTT. This encodes CASSDGQGTDTQYF.

The chain is built from TRBV5-1 and TRBJ2-3; D is unclear. V was clipped by 0 bases and J by 4 bases, with 21 bases between them. Germline values: CDR1 SGHRS, CDR2 YFSETQ. This CDR3 region has 18 residues. The CDR3 DNA reads as TGCGCCAGCAGCTTGGGGCCCCCGATCCTGACGGATCCAGATACGCAGTATTTT. This gives the protein CASSLGPPILTDPDTQYF.

The V call is TRBV6-8, the J call TRBJ1-2, with TRBD1 matching over 7 bases. The CDR3 totals 20 residues. Germline V gene lookup returns CDR1 MNHGY and CDR2 SAAAGT. Trimming cost V 2 bases and J 0 bases; bases outside gene matches: 18. The CDR3 spells CASSYLETGPNVWTNYGYTF. The CDR3, as DNA: TGTGCCAGCAGTTACCTTGAGACAGGGCCAAACGTGTGGACTAACTATGGCTACACCTTC.

V gene TRBV5-1 combines with J gene TRBJ1-1; a weak D match, TRBD1 (5 bases). The V and J ends lost 2 bases and 1 base respectively, with 12 bases between them. The CDR3 spans 15 residues. Germline CDR1 and CDR2: SGHRS and YFSETQ. The CDR3 region is CASSLGEWGNTEAFF. The CDR3 nucleotides are TGCGCCAGCAGCTTAGGGGAGTGGGGGAACACTGAAGCTTTCTTT.

This chain uses TRBV18 with TRBJ1-2, with 7 bases aligning to TRBD1. This CDR3 spans 15 amino acids. The germline CDR1 and CDR2 sequences are KGHSH and LQKENI. J lost 3 bases, V lost 3 bases, and 7 bases had no gene match. CDR3 sequence reads: CASSPFDRVDYGYTF. For the CDR3, the DNA is TGTGCCAGCTCACCGTTTGACAGGGTGGACTATGGCTACACCTTC.

This sequence joins TRBV12-5 and TRBJ1-1, with D hard to call. Germline V gene lookup returns CDR1 LGHNT and CDR2 FRNRAP. The length of the CDR3 is 13 residues. The V end was cut by 5 bases, the J end by 6 bases, with 13 bases between. The CDR3 nucleotides read TGTGCTAGTGGTAGAGAGGGTGGGGCTGAAGCTTTCTTT. Translation gives CASGREGGAEAFF.

The chain combines TRBV10-1 with TRBJ2-1; 7 bases are a match to TRBD2. The CDR3 sequence is 15 residues long. Germline lookup yields CDR1 WNHNN and CDR2 SYGVQD (reference sequence). With 0 bases clipped from V and 3 bases from J, the junction kept 2 bases outside the gene matches. In DNA, the CDR3 is TGCGCCAGCAGTGAGTCGGCTAGCGGCTACAATGAGCAGTTCTTC. It encodes CASSESASGYNEQFF.